Listed here is a single T cell receptor (beta chain). These data belong to a study of early T cells in non-severe SARS-CoV-2 infection. Separate cDNA molecules each had unique molecular identifiers attached to them. TCRdb independently ran MiXCR on the 5' RACE reads; one entry per CDR3 protein. This table has more than 60,000 distinct CDR3 sequences, roughly an eighth appearing once. CDR3 size: 15 residues. V lost 3 bases, J lost 5 bases, and 14 bases lay in between. Material: whole blood, obtained at baseline. The clonotype was recovered from an adult who was a healthcare worker with PCR-confirmed SARS-CoV-2 infection or an uninfected control (not recorded which). This chain links TRBV12-3 or TRBV12-4 with TRBJ1-5; the D gene is possibly TRBD1 (6 bases). The CDR3 DNA follows: TGTGCCAGCAGTTTTTTGGGGGGGCTGGATCAGCCCCAGCATTTT. It yields the protein CASSFLGGLDQPQHF.